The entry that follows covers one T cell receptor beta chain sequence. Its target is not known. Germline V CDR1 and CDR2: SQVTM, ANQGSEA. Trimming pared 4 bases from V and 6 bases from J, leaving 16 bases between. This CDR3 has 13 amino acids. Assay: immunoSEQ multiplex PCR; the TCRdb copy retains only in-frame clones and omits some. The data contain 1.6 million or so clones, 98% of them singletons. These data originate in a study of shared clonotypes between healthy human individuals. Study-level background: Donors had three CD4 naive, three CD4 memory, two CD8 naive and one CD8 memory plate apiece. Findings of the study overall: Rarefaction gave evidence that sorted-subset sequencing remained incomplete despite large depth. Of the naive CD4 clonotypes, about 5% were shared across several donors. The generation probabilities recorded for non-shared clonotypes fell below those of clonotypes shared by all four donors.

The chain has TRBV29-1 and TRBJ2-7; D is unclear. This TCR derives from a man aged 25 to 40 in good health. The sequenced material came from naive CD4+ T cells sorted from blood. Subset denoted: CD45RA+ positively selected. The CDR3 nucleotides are TGCAGCGTTGGCGCCCCTCGGCCGGGCGAGCAGTACTTC. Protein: CSVGAPRPGEQYF.